The 16 T cell receptor beta chains below come from one sample, sequenced in a study of cytomegalovirus exposure and HLA in healthy donors. Primers: 60 Vbeta forward and 13 Jbeta reverse. Using immunoSEQ multiplex PCR, the repertoire was profiled, and TCRdb retains in-frame clones only, with some absent. The table has around 88,000 clones, around 73% seen once. The source material was PBMCs. The source is a woman aged 40-49 years in good health and CMV-seropositive.

This clone showed up just a few times. The CDR3 region has the DNA TGTGCCAGCAGCTTGGGCGGGACTAGCTATAACGAGCAGTACTTC. As protein: CASSLGGTSYNEQYF. The chain carries TRBV5-4 and TRBJ2-7; 9 bases fit TRBD2. CDR1 is SGHNT, CDR2 YYREEE, per germline (reference sequence). The ends lost 0 bases at V and 5 bases at J; junction bases unmatched: 6. The CDR3 sequence is 15 residues long.

This chain uses TRBV5-6 with TRBJ1-5, with TRBD1 matching 7 bases. Per the germline V gene, CDR1 is SGHDT and CDR2 is YYEEEE. The J segment lost 5 bases and the V segment lost 4 bases, leaving 9 bases of the junction unmatched. The CDR3 spans 15 residues. CDR3: CASSLTGRGDQPQHF. The CDR3 DNA follows: TGTGCCAGCAGCCTGACAGGGAGAGGGGATCAGCCCCAGCATTTT.

A remark on this clone: A read error may account for a junction end that differs from germline. J is TRBJ1-1 and V is TRBV18; TRBD1 aligns across 8 bases. Per germline, CDR1 KGHSH and CDR2 LQKENI. This CDR3 contains 15 residues. CDR3 protein: CASSPQGDGYTEAFF. DNA for the CDR3: TGTGCCAGCTCGCCACAGGGGGACGGTTACACTGAAGCTTTCTTT.

CDR3 in DNA: TGTGCCAGCAGCTTAACAGGGTTGACTGAAGCTTTCTTT. Amino acid sequence: CASSLTGLTEAFF. The rearrangement links TRBV7-8 to TRBJ1-1; tentative D call: TRBD1 (6 bases). The V end lost 2 bases, the J end lost 5 bases, and 9 bases lay between the germline ends. This CDR3 has 13 amino acids. Germline assignment: CDR1 SGHVS and CDR2 FQNEAQ.

CDR3 sequence: CASRDRGGIGNTIYF. CDR3 DNA sequence: TGTGCCAGCAGGGACAGGGGAGGTATTGGAAACACCATATATTTT. The chain joins TRBV2 to TRBJ1-3; 9 bases agree with TRBD1. The V gene's germline CDR1 is SNHLY and CDR2 FYNNEI. V shed 6 bases, J shed 3 bases, and the junction held 6 bases outside the gene matches. This CDR3 contains 15 residues.

The gene calls are TRBV4-2 and TRBJ2-3; 8 nucleotides match TRBD1. CDR3 length: 16 amino acids. With 4 bases clipped from V and 2 bases from J, the junction kept 8 bases outside the gene matches. The V gene's germline CDR1 is LGHNA and CDR2 YNFKEQ. The CDR3 bases are TGTGCCAGCAGCCGGGGACAGGCTGGCGACACAGATACGCAGTATTTT. This gives the protein CASSRGQAGDTDTQYF.

V usage is TRBV5-6 and J usage is TRBJ2-3; D might be TRBD2 (5 bases). This CDR3 is 17 amino acids long. CDR1 and CDR2 (germline): SGHDT, YYEEEE. Trimming took 8 bases from V and 4 from J, leaving 26 bases between them. The CDR3 DNA reads TGTGCCAGTGACCGGAAATGGAGGCTTAAGGATCCAGATACGCAGTATTTT. Amino acids: CASDRKWRLKDPDTQYF.

The CDR3 protein is CASSYSGGIIQYF. CDR3 in DNA: TGTGCCAGCAGTTACTCGGGGGGGATCATTCAGTACTTC. The chain uses TRBV6-5 and TRBJ2-4; 7 bases match TRBD2. The CDR3 is 13 residues long. Germline lookup yields CDR1 MNHEY and CDR2 SVGAGI. Trimming at V came to 0 bases and at J to 9 bases, leaving 2 bases not matched to a gene.

V usage is TRBV6-1 and J usage is TRBJ2-7; TRBD1 is a possible D gene (5 bases). With 1 base removed from V and 2 bases from J, the gap between germline ends came to 9 bases. The CDR3 spans 14 residues. The germline V gene has CDR1 MNHNS and CDR2 SASEGT. The CDR3 sequence is CASSEVAGPYEQYF. The DNA for the CDR3 is TGTGCCAGCAGTGAAGTAGCAGGGCCCTACGAGCAGTACTTC.

The rearrangement uses TRBV6-1 and TRBJ2-7, with 8 bases that match TRBD2. The germline V gene encodes CDR1 MNHNS and CDR2 SASEGT. This CDR3 contains 17 residues. Trimming removed 2 bases from V and 0 bases from J; junction bases left unmatched: 9. This CDR3 is CASSERLAGHLSYEQYF. The CDR3 nucleotides read TGTGCCAGCAGTGAAAGGTTAGCGGGACACCTCTCCTACGAGCAGTACTTC.

V and J are TRBV5-6 and TRBJ1-1; D call uncertain. The CDR3 covers 14 residues. Between the trimmed V and J ends, which lost 0 bases and 0 bases, there was a span of 6 bases. Germline-derived CDR1 and CDR2 are SGHDT and YYEEEE. DNA of the CDR3: TGTGCCAGCAGCTTGGGAGGATTGAACACTGAAGCTTTCTTT. Its protein is CASSLGGLNTEAFF.

The rearrangement joins TRBV5-1 to TRBJ1-5; D perhaps matches TRBD1 (5 bases). The CDR3 extends over 14 amino acids. The ends were cut back, 0 bases at V and 5 bases at J, with 9 bases in the middle. Germline-derived CDR1 and CDR2 are SGHRS and YFSETQ. The CDR3 DNA sequence: TGCGCCAGCAGCTTGGAAGCAGGGTATCAGCCCCAGCATTTT. Its protein is CASSLEAGYQPQHF.

This chain connects TRBV10-3 to TRBJ1-5; D is possibly TRBD1 (5 bases). Germline CDR1 ENHRY, CDR2 SYGVKD. The germline V and J ends were trimmed by 0 bases and 7 bases, with 13 bases remaining between them. The CDR3 sequence is 15 residues long. CDR3 protein: CAISESGQGDQPQHF. CDR3 DNA sequence: TGTGCCATCAGTGAGTCGGGGCAGGGTGACCAGCCCCAGCATTTT.

This chain uses TRBV28 with TRBJ2-6; a weak D match, TRBD1 (5 bases). CDR1 and CDR2 from the germline V gene are MDHEN and SYDVKM. V gave up 4 bases and J gave up 0 bases, with 16 bases separating them. The CDR3 covers 18 residues. The chain's CDR3 is CASSSTTGHISGANVLTF. The DNA of the CDR3 is TGTGCCAGCAGTTCGACCACAGGACATATCTCTGGGGCCAACGTCCTGACTTTC.

The V call is TRBV6-1, the J call TRBJ2-7; possibly TRBD1 for D (6 bases). The V gene lost 2 bases and the J gene lost 3 bases, with 8 bases spanning the gap. CDR1 is MNHNS and CDR2 is SASEGT in the germline V gene. This CDR3 region has 13 residues. The CDR3 DNA sequence: TGTGCCAGCAGTGAACAGGGACACTACGAGCAGTACTTC. It is translated as CASSEQGHYEQYF.

The chain recombines TRBV7-9 with TRBJ2-4; 8 bases align to TRBD1. The CDR3 has 15 amino acids. CDR1 SEHNR and CDR2 FQNEAQ come from the germline V gene (reference sequence). J gave up 4 bases and V 5 bases, and 7 bases lay outside the gene matches. DNA of the CDR3: TGTGCCAGCAGCCTAGGCGGGACAGGTAAAAACATTCAGTACTTC. Encoded protein: CASSLGGTGKNIQYF.